The entry that follows covers one TCR beta chain sequence. Here immunoSEQ multiplex PCR was the method, and the copy in TCRdb shows in-frame clones only, minus some. The sample carries roughly 110,000 clones, 80% to 95% recorded once. These data come from a study of T cell changes during pregnancy in multiple sclerosis. This CDR3 has 20 residues. V shed 2 bases, J shed 2 bases, and the junction held 12 bases outside the gene matches. In germline, CDR1 is SGHRS, CDR2 YFSETQ. The rearrangement uses TRBV5-1 and TRBJ2-1; 14 nucleotides agree with TRBD2. Here the sequenced sample was peripheral blood, taken in the third trimester of pregnancy. The receptor was isolated from a female donor with multiple sclerosis, enrolled in a pregnancy study. In DNA form, the CDR3 reads TGCGCCAGCAGCTTATCCCCCAGTAGACTAGCGGGAGGGGCCTACAATGAGCAGTTCTTC. Its protein product is CASSLSPSRLAGGAYNEQFF.